Below, 5 T cell receptor beta chains from the same sample are listed, as sequenced in a study of cytomegalovirus exposure and HLA in healthy donors. Sequencing used immunoSEQ multiplex PCR; TCRdb keeps in-frame clones, though not all of them. The sample shows approximately 240,000 clones, under 95% of them seen only once. Sequenced: PBMCs. The receptors shown here come from a woman aged 18-29 years in good health and CMV-seronegative.

As for this clone: The junction departs from germline at one end; a sequencing error may be responsible. The V gene is TRBV30, the J gene TRBJ2-2, with a possible D match to TRBD2 (7 bases). This CDR3 has 12 amino acids. Germline V gives CDR1 GTSNPN, CDR2 SVGIG (reference sequence). CDR3 amino acids: CAGRGGTGELFF. CDR3 nucleotide sequence: TGTGCCGGGAGGGGGGGCACCGGGGAGCTGTTTTTT.

The chain employs TRBV30 and TRBJ1-2; D remains ambiguous. The germline V gene encodes CDR1 GTSNPN and CDR2 SVGIG (reference sequence). The CDR3 extends over 15 amino acids. The V end lost 2 bases, the J end lost 6 bases, and 19 bases lay between the germline ends. The CDR3 is CAWSNERGGDNGYTF. The DNA of the CDR3 is TGTGCCTGGAGTAACGAAAGAGGCGGCGATAATGGCTACACCTTC.

V is TRBV27 and J is TRBJ2-7, with 13 positions matching TRBD2. Germline loops: CDR1 MNHEY, CDR2 SMNVEV (reference sequence). This CDR3 comprises 16 residues. The V gene end was trimmed by 6 bases and the J gene end by 5 bases; junction bases not matched to a gene: 10. The CDR3 DNA reads TGTGCCAGCAGCTACTTACTAGCGGGAGGGCCCGACGAGCAGTACTTC. Protein: CASSYLLAGGPDEQYF.

This clone was counted a few times. The genes are TRBV25-1 and TRBJ2-1; TRBD1 aligns across 7 bases. Germline V CDR1 and CDR2: MGHDK, SYGVNS. The trim removed 2 bases at V and 4 bases at J, leaving 5 bases unmatched. The CDR3 sequence is 15 residues long. CDR3 residues: CASSERQGAYNEQFF. The CDR3 DNA follows: TGTGCCAGCAGTGAAAGACAGGGCGCGTACAATGAGCAGTTCTTC.

This chain links TRBV15 with TRBJ2-1; 10 positions agree with TRBD1. Per the germline V gene, CDR1 is LNHNV and CDR2 is YYDKDF (reference sequence). CDR3 length: 14 amino acids. After removal of 5 bases from V and 3 bases from J, the junction contained 1 base not matched to a gene. The CDR3 protein is CATSRDRGYNEQFF. In DNA, the CDR3 is TGTGCCACCAGCCGGGACAGGGGCTACAATGAGCAGTTCTTC.